Below are 18 T cell receptor beta chains sequenced from a single sample in a study of human T cells and chemical hapten exposure. MiXCR was run by TCRdb on the RACE reads, yielding one entry per CDR3 protein. The profile covers 65,000 to 95,000 distinct CDR3 sequences, with approximately 8.6% appearing a single time and 1.7% taken by the ten largest. As to time point: healthy volunteer bleed at 6 weeks. Extraction of total RNA was performed on unfractionated whole blood. Input material: whole blood. The receptors stem from a female donor in good health. Some clones in this sample may be carry-over from other donors' samples.

The chain uses TRBV5-8 and TRBJ2-1; the D call may be TRBD1 or TRBD2 (5 bases each). This CDR3 is built from 15 residues. Trimming left V 4 bases short and J 7 bases short, with 18 bases between. Germline CDR1 and CDR2: SGHTS and YDEGEE. As DNA, the CDR3 is TGTGCCAGCAGCCCGCAGGGAGTACTAAGGAATGAGCAGTTCTTC. It translates to CASSPQGVLRNEQFF.

As concerns this clonotype: A much larger clonotype is one base distant, so this may be a read error. The chain carries TRBV2 and TRBJ1-5; TRBD1 agrees at 9 bases. The DNA end is a closer match to TRBJ2-3, so the J assignment may be wrong. CDR3 size: 16 residues. Germline V lookup: CDR1 SNHLY, CDR2 FYNNEI. CDR3 in DNA: TGTGCCAGCAGTTACAGGGGGCGCGGTAGCAATCAGCCCCAGTATTTT. Protein sequence: CASSYRGRGSNQPQYF.

The chain recombines TRBV20-1 with TRBJ1-5; D gene unclear. Germline CDR1 and CDR2: DFQATT and SNEGSKA (reference sequence). The ends were cut back, 5 bases at V and 0 bases at J, with 14 bases in the middle. The CDR3 length is 15 residues. The CDR3 DNA reads TGCAGTGCTTTGGGCAGTCTGCATAGCAATCAGCCCCAGCATTTT. Its translation: CSALGSLHSNQPQHF.

This chain uses TRBV2 with TRBJ2-7, with D perhaps matching TRBD1 (6 bases). The V end lost 8 bases, the J end lost 5 bases, and 19 bases lay between the germline ends. Germline V gene sequence: CDR1 SNHLY, CDR2 FYNNEI. The CDR3 has 14 amino acids. CDR3 in DNA: TGTGCCAGCCGGCCTGGGACATATGAAAACGAGCAGTACTTC. Translated: CASRPGTYENEQYF.

The chain employs TRBV27 and TRBJ2-4; perhaps D is TRBD1 or TRBD2 (6 bases each). Germline CDR1 MNHEY, CDR2 SMNVEV (reference sequence). Trimming removed 1 base from V and 0 bases from J, with 13 bases in between. The CDR3 extends over 17 amino acids. The CDR3 DNA reads TGTGCCAGCAGTTTATTGGGGGGCGCCCTAGCCAAAAACATTCAGTACTTC. This gives the protein CASSLLGGALAKNIQYF.

With respect to this clonotype: A much larger clone lies a single base off, so this may be a read error. The V call is TRBV28, the J call TRBJ1-1; 7 positions agree with TRBD1. CDR3 length: 13 residues. Trimming cost V 2 bases and J 9 bases; bases outside gene matches: 6. Germline V CDR1 and CDR2: MDHEN, SYDVKM. The CDR3 spells CASSLDRTGKAFF. CDR3 coding DNA: TGTGCCAGCAGTTTAGATAGGACAGGTAAAGCTTTCTTT.

The V call is TRBV29-1, the J call TRBJ2-7; D remains unclear. Trimming shortened V by 4 bases and J by 3 bases, and 7 bases separated the two germline ends. Germline V gives CDR1 SQVTM, CDR2 ANQGSEA. This CDR3 contains 11 residues. CDR3 sequence reads: CSVGNVYEQYF. The CDR3 DNA follows: TGCAGCGTTGGAAACGTCTACGAGCAGTACTTC.

This clonotype was detected many times. V is TRBV19 and J is TRBJ1-5; 7 bases agree with TRBD1. Germline V gene sequence: CDR1 LNHDA, CDR2 SQIVND (reference sequence). The V gene end was trimmed by 5 bases and the J gene end by 2 bases; junction bases not matched to a gene: 9. The CDR3 contains 16 residues. CDR3 sequence: CASSARQGSGNQPQHF. Written as DNA, the CDR3 is TGTGCCAGTAGTGCCCGACAGGGTTCGGGCAATCAGCCCCAGCATTTT.

The rearrangement links TRBV6-6 to TRBJ2-7, with 11 bases matching TRBD1. The CDR3 runs 15 residues. The germline V gene has CDR1 MNHNY and CDR2 SVGAGI (reference sequence). J lost 6 bases, V lost 4 bases, and 8 bases had no gene match. The CDR3 spells CASSFLGQGALEQYF. The CDR3 DNA reads as TGTGCCAGCAGTTTTTTAGGACAGGGGGCCCTCGAGCAGTACTTC.

This clonotype has just a few counts. DNA for the CDR3: TGCAGCGTTGAAGACCGCACGGGGCCGCGGGCTTTCTTT. This gives the protein CSVEDRTGPRAFF. The V and J genes are TRBV29-1 and TRBJ1-1; TRBD1 might be the D (5 bases). V lost 0 bases and J 11 bases, leaving 16 bases between the germline ends. The CDR3 is 13 residues long. Germline lookup yields CDR1 SQVTM and CDR2 ANQGSEA.

Relative to its sample, this clonotype is medium-sized. The V call is TRBV6-2 or TRBV6-3, the J call TRBJ1-1; TRBD1 might be the D (6 bases). The V end lost 4 bases, the J end lost 2 bases, and 11 bases lay between the germline ends. Germline V gene lookup returns CDR1 MNHEY and CDR2 SVGEGT. CDR3 length: 14 amino acids. The CDR3 nucleotides read TGTGCCAGCAGTTCTCAGGGGATCAACACTGAAGCTTTCTTT. Translation: CASSSQGINTEAFF.

V is TRBV5-6 and J is TRBJ2-3; the D gene is possibly TRBD2 (7 bases). Germline CDR1 is SGHDT and CDR2 is YYEEEE. Between the trimmed V and J ends, which lost 0 bases and 2 bases, there was a span of 13 bases. CDR3 size: 16 residues. The CDR3 DNA reads TGTGCCAGCAGCTTGGCCGGAGGGGGGGCCACAGATACGCAGTATTTT. This sequence encodes CASSLAGGGATDTQYF.

This clonotype has at least ten counts. One junction end does not reproduce the germline sequence, and a read error may be involved. The gene calls are TRBV6-5 and TRBJ2-7; 11 nucleotides line up with TRBD2. CDR1 is MNHEY, CDR2 SVGAGI, per germline. The CDR3 consists of 15 residues. The DNA of the CDR3 is TGTGCCAGCAGTAACTCACTAGCGGGGGCCTCCGAGCAGTACTTC. Translating gives CASSNSLAGASEQYF.

This clonotype was observed a handful of times. The chain uses TRBV7-2 and TRBJ2-3; D possibly corresponds to TRBD1 (6 bases). The CDR3 runs 14 residues. Germline V lookup: CDR1 SGHTA, CDR2 FQGNSA. Trimming cost V 7 bases and J 4 bases, with 15 bases left between them. CDR3 amino acids: CASTYSRGSDTQYF. CDR3 DNA sequence: TGTGCCAGCACCTACTCGAGGGGGTCAGATACGCAGTATTTT.

The CDR3 nucleotides read TGTGCCAGCAGTTTCACGACTAGCACAGATACGCAGTATTTT. The encoded protein is CASSFTTSTDTQYF. The rearrangement links TRBV27 to TRBJ2-3; D gene ambiguous. The CDR3 contains 14 residues. Trimming took 3 bases from V and 0 from J, leaving 7 bases between them. Germline V CDR1 and CDR2: MNHEY, SMNVEV (reference sequence).

Ten or more counts support this clonotype. The chain carries TRBV7-2 and TRBJ2-3, with D hard to call. The CDR3 has 14 residues. Between the trimmed V and J ends, which lost 2 bases and 6 bases, there was a span of 12 bases. CDR1 and CDR2 (germline): SGHTA, FQGNSA. The CDR3 sequence: CASSLSTTRDTQYF. For the CDR3, the DNA is TGTGCCAGCAGCTTATCCACGACTCGGGATACGCAGTATTTT.

This rearrangement joins TRBV18 to TRBJ1-3; D unresolved. Germline V gene sequence: CDR1 KGHSH, CDR2 LQKENI. V gave up 3 bases and J gave up 2 bases, with 14 bases separating them. This CDR3 has 16 residues. The CDR3 region has the DNA TGTGCCAGCTCACCGAAGGCGTTGGGCACTGGAAACACCATATATTTT. This sequence encodes CASSPKALGTGNTIYF.

Worth noting for this clonotype: This may be a read error, as it is one base from a much larger clone. This chain joins TRBV5-6 and TRBJ1-1; D not certain. CDR3 length: 14 amino acids. V was shortened by 4 bases and J by 8 bases, with 18 bases between the two germline ends. Germline-derived CDR1 and CDR2 are SGHDT and YYEEEE. The CDR3 reads CASSAGVTEEEAFF. CDR3 coding DNA: TGTGCCAGCAGCGCTGGGGTGACCGAGGAGGAAGCTTTCTTT. Looking up the rest from reference TRBV5-6 and TRBJ1-1 gives the full variable domain: DAGVTQSPTHLIKTRGQQVTLRCSPKSGHDTVSWYQQALGQGPQFIFQYYEEEERQRGNFPDRFSGHQFPNYSSELNVNALLLGDSALYLCASSAGVTEEEAFFGQGTRLTVV.